This TCR beta chain was captured by sequencing in a study of blood T cell repertoires in COVID-19. Study overall: Specimens from acute and convalescent COVID-19 originated in the United States, Italy and Spain.

Clones were sequenced by immunoSEQ multiplex PCR, and TCRdb holds only the in-frame ones, with some missing. The sample records under 250,000 clones, approximately 85% being singletons. The CDR3 covers 14 residues. With V trimmed by 6 bases and J by 4 bases, 6 bases remained unmatched. Looked up from germline, CDR1 is MNHEY and CDR2 is SMNVEV (reference sequence). Patients of the Seattle cohort, enrolled during active infection, were followed longitudinally. The TCR was taken from a man between 50 and 59 years old with COVID-19, enrolled during active disease. Sequencing input: peripheral blood. J is TRBJ2-7 and V is TRBV27; 10 nucleotides match TRBD1. Written as DNA, the CDR3 is TGTGCCAGCAGCCAGCCGGGACAGGGGTACGAGCAGTACTTC. It encodes CASSQPGQGYEQYF.